The rows below give T cell receptor beta chains drawn from one sample of a study of cytomegalovirus exposure and HLA in healthy donors. Data came from immunoSEQ multiplex PCR; TCRdb stores just in-frame clones and leaves some out. The sample includes around 80,000 clones. The sequencing input was PBMCs. Every receptor here comes from a boy aged 5 to 17 in good health and CMV-seronegative. Both conserved end residues are part of each CDR3. The D gene is left open where the match is weak.

-	TRBJ1-6	TRBV9	TGTGCCAGCAGCGTAGATCCGGGTAATTCACCCCTCCACTTT	CASSVDPGNSPLHF
TRBD1	TRBJ2-2	TRBV27	TGTGCCAGCAGTCCAGACCGGGACAGGGTAGGCGGGAGCAGAACCGGGGAGCTGTTTTTT	CASSPDRDRVGGSRTGELFF
-	TRBJ1-4	TRBV4-2	TGTGCCAGCAGCCAAGATCAGAGTGGGAGGAATAATGAAAAACTGTTTTTT	CASSQDQSGRNNEKLFF
-	TRBJ1-3	TRBV12-2	TGTGCAAGTCGCCTTGGGAGAGTTGGAAACACCATATATTTT	CASRLGRVGNTIYF
-	TRBJ1-1	TRBV7-9	TGTGCCAGCAGCTTACCGGGGAACACTGAAGCTTTCTTT	CASSLPGNTEAFF
TRBD1	TRBJ1-2	TRBV9	TGTGCCAGCAGCGTAGTGAGGGACAGGGGGGATAATAACTATGGCTACACCTTC	CASSVVRDRGDNNYGYTF
TRBD1	TRBJ1-1	TRBV2	TGTGCCAGTGAGGACAGGACCTCTCTTGCTTTCTTT	CASEDRTSLAFF
-	TRBJ1-6	TRBV6-6	TGTGCCAGCAGTTACTCAAAGAGGTCCTATAATTCACCCCTCCACTTT	CASSYSKRSYNSPLHF
TRBD2	TRBJ2-1	TRBV11-1	TGTGCCAGCAGCCCCCGGGCTAGCGGGATATACAATGAGCAGTTCTTC	CASSPRASGIYNEQFF
-	TRBJ2-7	TRBV5-1	TGCGCCAGCAGCTTGGTGGGACTCGAAGCCTACGAGCAGTACTTC	CASSLVGLEAYEQYF
-	TRBJ1-1	TRBV7-9	TGTGCCAGCAGCCCACAGGGAGCGTCAAGGGCTGAAGCTTTCTTT	CASSPQGASRAEAFF
-	TRBJ2-2	TRBV19	TGTGCCAGTAGTCTCGGGATCTACACCGGGGAGCTGTTTTTT	CASSLGIYTGELFF
TRBD2	TRBJ2-1	TRBV4-1	TGCGCCAGCAGCCAAGATGTAGCGGGGCCTTACAATGAGCAGTTCTTC	CASSQDVAGPYNEQFF
TRBD1	TRBJ1-5	TRBV7-6	TGTGCCAGCAGCCCGGGACAGGGGCTTCAGCCCCAGCATTTT	CASSPGQGLQPQHF
-	TRBJ1-4	TRBV25-1	TGTGCCAGCAGTGAATTGGGCCCTGCAACTAATGAAAAACTGTTTTTT	CASSELGPATNEKLFF
TRBD1	TRBJ1-1	TRBV5-1	TGCGCCAGCAGCTCTACAGGGGGCGCCACTGAAGATTTCTTT	CASSSTGGATEDFF
-	TRBJ1-3	TRBV2	TGTGCCAGCAGCAGGGCTGGAAACACCATATATTTT	CASSRAGNTIYF
-	TRBJ1-1	TRBV7-9	TGTGCCAGCAGCTTAGTGGTGAGCACTGAAGCTTTCTTT	CASSLVVSTEAFF
TRBD2	TRBJ2-1	TRBV7-8	TGTGCCAGCAGCTTATGGACTAGCGGGCTGTATGAGCAGTTCTTC	CASSLWTSGLYEQFF
TRBD2	TRBJ2-1	TRBV30	TGTGCCTTTCGGGGGGACAATGAGCAGTTCTTC	CAFRGDNEQFF
-	TRBJ1-4	TRBV5-1	TGCGCCAGCAGCTTGGGGGAGGGTCTCAATGAAAAACTGTTTTTT	CASSLGEGLNEKLFF
TRBD1	TRBJ1-1	TRBV25-1	TGTGCCAGCAGTGCTCAGGGGGCCTCTGAAGCTTTCTTT	CASSAQGASEAFF
TRBD2	TRBJ2-7	TRBV4-1	TGCGCCAGCAGCATCATAGCGGGGCAGGCCTACGAGCAGTACTTC	CASSIIAGQAYEQYF
TRBD1	TRBJ2-2	TRBV29-1	TGCAGCGTTGAGACAGGGGCCGGGGAGCTGTTTTTT	CSVETGAGELFF
-	TRBJ2-1	TRBV4-3	TGCGCCAGCAGCCAAGTAGGAGGCCTATACAATGAGCAGTTCTTC	CASSQVGGLYNEQFF
TRBD2	TRBJ2-1	TRBV29-1	TGCAGCGTTGAGCCTAGCGGGAGATATGAGCAGTTCTTC	CSVEPSGRYEQFF
TRBD1	TRBJ2-7	TRBV5-6	TGTGCCAGCAGCTGGGACAGGGGGGCTGCCTACGAGCAGTACTTC	CASSWDRGAAYEQYF
-	TRBJ2-1	TRBV5-5	TGTGCCAGCAGCCTCAGGAGGGGTCAGAGCTCCTACAATGAGCAGTTCTTC	CASSLRRGQSSYNEQFF
TRBD1	TRBJ1-1	TRBV25-1	TGTGCCAGCAATGTACAGGGGGTTAAAGGAGCTTTCTTT	CASNVQGVKGAFF
-	TRBJ2-5	TRBV10-3	TGTGCCATCAGTGGAGATTTAGAGACCCAGTACTTC	CAISGDLETQYF
-	TRBJ2-1	TRBV5-8	TGTGCCAGCAGCTTGGCAGGGCAAAAATTCTATGAGCAGTTCTTC	CASSLAGQKFYEQFF
-	TRBJ1-2	TRBV11-2	TGTGCCAGCAGCGTAGCAACAGGAGTCTATGGCTACACCTTC	CASSVATGVYGYTF
-	TRBJ2-6	TRBV6-5	TGTGCCAGCAGTTACTCGATCGGGGCTGGGGCCAACGTCCTGACTTTC	CASSYSIGAGANVLTF
-	TRBJ2-7	TRBV6-6	TGTGCCAGCAGTTGGGAGAAAGAGCAGTACTTC	CASSWEKEQYF
-	TRBJ2-3	TRBV7-9	TGTGCCAGCAGCAAGGCGGGGCCTAGCACAGATAAGCAGTATTTT	CASSKAGPSTDKQYF
-	TRBJ2-1	TRBV7-9	TGTGCCAGCAGCTTAGTTACAGGGGGGAGGGATGAGCAGTTCTTC	CASSLVTGGRDEQFF
-	TRBJ2-1	TRBV21-1	TGTGCCAGCAGCAACGAGCGAGGGCTTTACAATGAGCAGTTCTTC	CASSNERGLYNEQFF
TRBD2	TRBJ2-2	TRBV7-3	TGTGCCAGCAGCTCCTTAGCGGGGGGCGGGGAGCTGTTTTTT	CASSSLAGGGELFF
TRBD1	TRBJ1-1	TRBV5-6	TGTGCCAGCAGCCCGACAGGGGTGGGCACTGAAGCTTTCTTT	CASSPTGVGTEAFF
-	TRBJ2-1	TRBV29-1	TGCAGCGTTTTACCGGGAGTCACCTACAATGAGCAGTTCTTC	CSVLPGVTYNEQFF
TRBD1	TRBJ2-7	TRBV29-1	TGCAGCGCCTACCTACCGGGACAGAGCTCCTACGAGCAGTACTTC	CSAYLPGQSSYEQYF
-	TRBJ2-5	TRBV4-2	TGTGCCAGCAGCCAAGGTTCACGGTCTGACCAAGAGACCCAGTACTTC	CASSQGSRSDQETQYF
-	TRBJ1-2	TRBV18	TGTGCCAGCTCGGCAGGGGTGGGCTATGGCTACACCTTC	CASSAGVGYGYTF
TRBD2	TRBJ2-1	TRBV13	TGTGCCAGCAGCCCGCCGGGAGCGGGGGCCCTCTCCTACAATGAGCAGTTCTTC	CASSPPGAGALSYNEQFF
-	TRBJ1-1	TRBV7-9	TGTGCCAGCAGCTTAGGGCCCGTCACTGAAGCTTTCTTT	CASSLGPVTEAFF
-	TRBJ1-1	TRBV7-9	TGTGCCAGCAGAGAACGGGGGGTGAACACTGAAGCTTTCTTT	CASRERGVNTEAFF
-	TRBJ2-1	TRBV7-3	TGTGCCAGCAGCTTAACGGGCACAGGTGGGATTGGGGATGAGCAGTTCTTC	CASSLTGTGGIGDEQFF
-	TRBJ2-3	TRBV9	TGTGCCAGCAGCGTAGGGACGTTAGGGGAAAGGATCACAGATACGCAGTATTTT	CASSVGTLGERITDTQYF
-	TRBJ2-5	TRBV18	TGTGCCAGCTCACCCCCTCCGAGGCAGATCCAAGAGACCCAGTACTTC	CASSPPPRQIQETQYF
-	TRBJ2-1	TRBV29-1	TGCAGCGCTGTTGGAGATTCACGGTACAATGAGCAGTTCTTC	CSAVGDSRYNEQFF
TRBD1	TRBJ2-2	TRBV6-5	TGTGCCAGCAGTTTAGAGAGGGGGCAAGGCACCGGGGAGCTGTTTTTT	CASSLERGQGTGELFF
TRBD1	TRBJ2-7	TRBV4-2	TGTGCCAGCAGCCAACAGACGACAGGGGGCTACGAGCAGTACTTC	CASSQQTTGGYEQYF